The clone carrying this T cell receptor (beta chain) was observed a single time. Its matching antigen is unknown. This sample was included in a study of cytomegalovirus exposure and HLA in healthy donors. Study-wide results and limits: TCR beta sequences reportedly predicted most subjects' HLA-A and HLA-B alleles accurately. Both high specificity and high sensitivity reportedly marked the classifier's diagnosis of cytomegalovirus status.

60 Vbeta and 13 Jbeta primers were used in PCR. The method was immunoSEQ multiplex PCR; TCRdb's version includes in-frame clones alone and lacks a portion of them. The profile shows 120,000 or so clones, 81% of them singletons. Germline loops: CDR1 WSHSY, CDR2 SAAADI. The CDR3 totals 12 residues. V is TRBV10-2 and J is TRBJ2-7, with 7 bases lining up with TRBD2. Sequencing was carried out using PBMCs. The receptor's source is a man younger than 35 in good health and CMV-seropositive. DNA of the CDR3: TGCGTGAGCGGGGATGGCTTTTGGGAGCAGTACTTC. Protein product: CVSGDGFWEQYF.